This is a list of T cell receptor beta chains from one sample in a study of T cells after yellow fever vaccination. From the 5' RACE reads, TCRdb called clonotypes with MiXCR, one entry per CDR3 protein. The sample lists hundreds of thousands of distinct CDR3 sequences; roughly a sixth were seen once. The input for sequencing was PBMCs, taken before the yellow fever booster vaccination. The receptor source for this set is a man aged 18 to 30 who received the YFV17D yellow fever vaccine. Each CDR3 is given with its conserved first and last residue. The D gene is left open where the match is weak.

TRBJ2-3 TRBV24-1 TRBD2 CDHLPSGGPLLADTQYF
TRBJ1-2 TRBV29-1 NA CSVDEDRIYGYTF
TRBJ2-3 TRBV5-1 NA CASSLDRRVRTDTQYF
TRBJ2-3 TRBV6-5 NA CASSSGGDTQYF
TRBJ2-2 TRBV4-2 TRBD1 CASSQEAQGYTGELFF
TRBJ2-2 TRBV5-5 NA CASSYQAGGELFF
TRBJ1-2 TRBV18 NA CASSPPMMPNYGYTF
TRBJ2-1 TRBV2 NA CASSEIDEQFF
TRBJ2-2 TRBV28 TRBD1 CASSSGGSDTGELFF
TRBJ2-1 TRBV11-1 NA CASSLAGEYNEQFF
TRBJ2-3 TRBV20-1 NA CSARDRAVGTDTQYF
TRBJ2-3 TRBV20-1 TRBD2 CSATSGGRTDTQYF
TRBJ2-7 TRBV5-1 TRBD1 CASSLGGTAYEQYF
TRBJ2-2 TRBV7-9 NA CASSLEPNTGELFF
TRBJ2-5 TRBV11-2 NA CASSLGPIQTQYF
TRBJ1-2 TRBV7-6 NA CASGGTYGYTF
TRBJ1-1 TRBV4-1 NA CASSQDPINTEAFF
TRBJ2-3 TRBV9 TRBD2 CASSVSISGGAEDTQYF
TRBJ2-3 TRBV27 TRBD1 CASRPGTGLTGAQYF
TRBJ1-6 TRBV9 NA CASSLRGGNSPLHF
TRBJ1-5 TRBV29-1 TRBD1 CSVRQGEHQPQHF
TRBJ1-2 TRBV7-2 TRBD1 CASSPPWDRGNGYTF
TRBJ2-6 TRBV28 NA CASSIPPGAGANVLTF
TRBJ2-7 TRBV29-1 NA CSVEGDSYEQYF
TRBJ1-4 TRBV29-1 NA CSAWGGDEEKLFF
TRBJ2-1 TRBV5-4 NA CASSPYRTGRNEQFF
TRBJ2-2 TRBV12-3/TRBV12-4 NA CASSFQGSGELFF
TRBJ1-1 TRBV7-9 NA CASSSIRTREDTEAFF
TRBJ2-3 TRBV7-2 NA CASSLEGWADTQYF
TRBJ1-6 TRBV5-1 NA CASSLDRVPHSPLHF
TRBJ1-5 TRBV7-8 TRBD1 CASSLYFRGAGRGNQPQHF
TRBJ1-3 TRBV18 NA CASSPGHPRSGNTIYF
TRBJ2-5 TRBV5-1 TRBD1 CASSWGQGLKETQYF
TRBJ2-2 TRBV7-8 NA CASSPGRTANTGELFF
TRBJ1-6 TRBV12-3/TRBV12-4 NA CASSPRGRSPLHF
TRBJ1-1 TRBV4-2 TRBD1 CASSQERQGVSEAFF
TRBJ2-7 TRBV4-2 NA CASSQEDLEGSSYEQYF
TRBJ2-2 TRBV7-2 NA CASSPWGGQNTGELFF
TRBJ1-2 TRBV20-1 NA CSARDYRADGYTF
TRBJ1-4 TRBV4-3 NA CASSQRHGIRTNEKLFF
TRBJ2-4 TRBV29-1 NA CSVDGGRRAKNIQYF